Sequencing of this TCR beta chain was carried out in a study of naive and memory T cell subsets. Study-wide results and limits: In CD4 and CD8 cells, diversity dropped from naive through EMRA. Naive repertoires, especially CD8, held a few larger clonotypes, possibly memory cells re-expressing CD45RA.

Two oligonucleotides, mixed equimolar, formed the beta constant-region primer covering TRBC1 and TRBC2. Nested alpha and beta constant-region primers with the SP2 primer drove four PCR rounds on ligated cDNA. TCRdb analysed the UMI-ligation and nested PCR reads with MiXCR anew, one entry per CDR3 protein. Among 120,000 to 150,000 distinct CDR3 sequences listed, around 21% were seen once. Regarding this clonotype: Its antigen is unidentified.

This CDR3 contains 13 residues. Germline V gene sequence: CDR1 MDHEN, CDR2 SYDVKM. V gave up 3 bases and J gave up 4 bases, with 6 bases separating them. V is TRBV28 and J is TRBJ2-2; D is unclear. The sequencing input was naive CD8+ T cells from blood. This TCR derives from a human donor in good health. This chain's CDR3 is CASSFRITGELFF. The DNA for the CDR3 is TGTGCCAGCAGTTTCCGTATCACCGGGGAGCTGTTTTTT.